The 7 T cell receptor beta chains listed next were all sequenced from one sample in a study of chemoradiotherapy in HPV16-positive cancers. Measured with immunoSEQ multiplex PCR; TCRdb has only the in-frame clones, and not every one. The sample gives about 19,000 clones, roughly 82% of which show up once; about 3.5% is in the top ten. This specimen consisted of blood, obtained from a patient who underwent chemoradiotherapy. The receptor source for this set is a human donor with HPV-associated anogenital cancer.

This chain uses TRBV14 with TRBJ1-2; D uncertain. This CDR3 is 15 amino acids long. V was shortened by 0 bases and J by 2 bases, with 10 bases between the two germline ends. Germline CDR1 reads SGHDN; CDR2 reads FVKESK. The CDR3 nucleotides read TGTGCCAGCAGCCAAGAGATTGGGTGGAACTATGGCTACACCTTC. Translating gives CASSQEIGWNYGYTF.

The V gene is TRBV9, the J gene TRBJ2-3; TRBD1 matches at 7 bases. Germline CDR1 reads SGDLS; CDR2 reads YYNGEE. V lost 2 bases to trimming and J lost 3 bases; unmatched junction nucleotides: 6. The CDR3 runs 15 residues. The CDR3 DNA reads TGTGCCAGCAGCGTCACTGGACAGGCTACAGATACGCAGTATTTT. Translating gives CASSVTGQATDTQYF.

The chain carries TRBV7-8 and TRBJ2-5; D is unclear. The CDR3 consists of 15 residues. Germline V gene data show CDR1 as SGHVS and CDR2 as FQNEAQ. The germline V and J ends were trimmed by 5 bases and 0 bases, with 13 bases remaining between them. This chain's CDR3 is CASSRLRADQETQYF. In DNA form, the CDR3 reads TGTGCCAGCAGCCGCCTTAGGGCCGACCAAGAGACCCAGTACTTC.

The chain carries TRBV9 and TRBJ1-2, with a weak D call TRBD1 (6 bases). CDR1 and CDR2 (germline): SGDLS, YYNGEE. Trimming stripped 0 bases from V and 0 bases from J, with 12 bases between. CDR3 length equals 16 residues. Here the CDR3 DNA reads TGTGCCAGCAGCGTAGAGGCAGGGGTAACTAACTATGGCTACACCTTC. It specifies CASSVEAGVTNYGYTF.

The chain employs TRBV7-2 and TRBJ1-1; D is ambiguous. The germline gives CDR1 SGHTA, CDR2 FQGNSA. Trimming removed 5 bases from V and 1 base from J, with 11 bases in between. This CDR3 contains 14 residues. The CDR3 nucleotides are TGTGCCAGCAGCCCCCGACGGACGAACACTGAAGCTTTCTTT. It is translated as CASSPRRTNTEAFF. Variable domain in full (rest from reference TRBV7-2 and TRBJ1-1): GAGVSQSPSNKVTEKGKDVELRCDPISGHTALYWYRQSLGQGLEFLIYFQGNSAPDKSGLPSDRFSAERTGGSVSTLTIQRTQQEDSAVYLCASSPRRTNTEAFFGQGTRLTVV.

This clone came up a few times. The chain links TRBV11-2 to TRBJ2-7; 10 nucleotides line up with TRBD1. The CDR3 covers 14 residues. With V trimmed by 3 bases and J by 3 bases, 2 bases remained unmatched. The germline V gene encodes CDR1 SGHAT and CDR2 FQNNGV. This CDR3 reads CASSFGTGDYEQYF. CDR3 nucleotide sequence: TGTGCCAGCAGCTTTGGGACAGGGGACTACGAGCAGTACTTC.

The V and J genes are TRBV7-2 and TRBJ2-3, with D hard to call. V lost 0 bases, J lost 4 bases, and 11 bases lay in between. Germline CDR1 is SGHTA and CDR2 is FQGNSA. The CDR3 runs to 15 residues. The CDR3: CASSLATSGADTQYF. In nucleotides, the CDR3 is TGTGCCAGCAGCTTAGCAACCTCCGGCGCAGATACGCAGTATTTT.